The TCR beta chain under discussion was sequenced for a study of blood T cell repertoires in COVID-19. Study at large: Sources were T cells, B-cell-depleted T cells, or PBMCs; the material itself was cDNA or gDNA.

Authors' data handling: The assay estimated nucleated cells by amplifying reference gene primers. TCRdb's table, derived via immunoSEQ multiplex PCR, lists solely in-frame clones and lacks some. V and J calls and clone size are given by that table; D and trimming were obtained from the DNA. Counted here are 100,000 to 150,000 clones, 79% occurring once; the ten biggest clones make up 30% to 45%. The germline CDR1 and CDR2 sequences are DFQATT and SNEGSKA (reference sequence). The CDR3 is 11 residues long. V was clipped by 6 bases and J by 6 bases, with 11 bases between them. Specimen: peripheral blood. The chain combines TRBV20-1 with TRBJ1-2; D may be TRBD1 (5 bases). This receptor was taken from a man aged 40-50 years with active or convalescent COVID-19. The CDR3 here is CSARQGNGYTF. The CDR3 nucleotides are TGCAGTGCCCGGCAGGGAAATGGCTACACCTTC.